This TCR beta chain was sequenced during a study of cytomegalovirus exposure and HLA in healthy donors. Whole-study findings and limits: Reportedly, diagnosis of cytomegalovirus status by the classifier showed high specificity and sensitivity. Later analysis suggested most CMV-associated TCR beta chains were HLA-restricted. It is likely that the observed cluster of highly shared sequence variants was a sequencing artifact.

In regard to this clone: Its specificity is not known.

PCR employed 60 Vbeta and 13 Jbeta primers. The assay was immunoSEQ multiplex PCR, and TCRdb's table has in-frame clones only and misses some. The sample records 120,000 to 150,000 clones, 75% to 85% being singletons. The clonotype comes from a woman between 40 and 50 years old in good health and CMV-seropositive. The sequencing sample was made of PBMCs.

CDR3 DNA sequence: TGTGCCAGTAGTCGAATCAACGTTCAGGGGTCATCCTACGAGCAGTACTTC. Translation gives CASSRINVQGSSYEQYF. This chain links TRBV19 with TRBJ2-7; possibly TRBD1 for D (6 bases). The V end lost 5 bases, the J end lost 1 base, and 21 bases lay between the germline ends. CDR1 is LNHDA and CDR2 is SQIVND in the germline V gene (reference sequence). CDR3 length: 17 residues.